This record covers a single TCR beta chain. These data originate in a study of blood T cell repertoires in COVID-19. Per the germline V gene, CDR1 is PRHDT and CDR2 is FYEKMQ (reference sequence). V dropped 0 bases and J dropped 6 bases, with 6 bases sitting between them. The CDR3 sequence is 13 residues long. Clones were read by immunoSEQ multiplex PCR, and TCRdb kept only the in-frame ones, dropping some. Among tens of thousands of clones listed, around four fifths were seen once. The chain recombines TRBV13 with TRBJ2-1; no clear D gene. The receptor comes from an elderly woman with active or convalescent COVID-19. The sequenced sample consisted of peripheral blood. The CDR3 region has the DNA TGTGCCAGCAGCTTAGGCCGGGTCAATGAGCAGTTCTTC. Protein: CASSLGRVNEQFF.